This TCR beta chain was profiled in a study of tumor and adjacent non-tumor tissue in lung cancer. Overall study: Stage I to III disease affected ten to eleven men and about five women aged roughly 30 to 80.

A modified ARM-PCR protocol with three rounds of nested PCR amplified TCRbeta. TCRdb redid the calling of the multiplex PCR reads with MiXCR, one entry per CDR3 protein. The profile shows approximately 68,000 distinct CDR3 sequences, roughly 72% of them singletons. RNA was extracted from bulk tissue without any cell sorting. Donors were chemotherapy-naive, newly diagnosed lung cancer surgical patients in China, August–late 2014. As regards this clonotype: Its antigen is undetermined. Sequence at one end of the junction differs from germline and may be a read error.

CDR3 length: 17 amino acids. Germline V gene lookup returns CDR1 MNHEY and CDR2 SVGEGT. Study outcomes and limitations: In normal lung, the top 100 clones were significantly more dominant than in tumor.

The J gene is TRBJ2-1, the V gene TRBV6-2 or TRBV6-3; D call uncertain. Sequencing used lung tumor tissue. This TCR was recovered from a man aged 55 to 70 with non-small cell lung cancer. The CDR3 DNA sequence: TGTACCAGCAGTTACGACTGGCCTGATAAATTATACGATGAGCAGTTCTTC. Protein product: CTSSYDWPDKLYDEQFF.